This TCR beta chain was recorded in a study of cytomegalovirus exposure and HLA in healthy donors. Here immunoSEQ multiplex PCR was the method, and the copy in TCRdb shows in-frame clones only, minus some. The sample lists 150,000 to 200,000 clones, roughly 89% occurring once. The V gene lost 0 bases and the J gene lost 5 bases, with 16 bases spanning the gap. Germline values: CDR1 SGHAT, CDR2 FQNNGV. The CDR3 loop spans 16 amino acids. About this clone: What it recognizes is unknown.

Study-wide results and limits: Most TCR sequences were rare, but some public TCRs occurred in many donors. Reportedly, diagnosis of cytomegalovirus status by the classifier showed high specificity and sensitivity.

The sequence derives from a woman aged 25 to 39 in good health and CMV-seronegative. Sequencing input: PBMCs. The chain joins TRBV11-2 to TRBJ2-5; D is perhaps TRBD2 (6 bases). The CDR3 here is CASSLDGGSSWETQYF. DNA for the CDR3: TGTGCCAGCAGCTTAGACGGGGGATCCTCATGGGAGACCCAGTACTTC.